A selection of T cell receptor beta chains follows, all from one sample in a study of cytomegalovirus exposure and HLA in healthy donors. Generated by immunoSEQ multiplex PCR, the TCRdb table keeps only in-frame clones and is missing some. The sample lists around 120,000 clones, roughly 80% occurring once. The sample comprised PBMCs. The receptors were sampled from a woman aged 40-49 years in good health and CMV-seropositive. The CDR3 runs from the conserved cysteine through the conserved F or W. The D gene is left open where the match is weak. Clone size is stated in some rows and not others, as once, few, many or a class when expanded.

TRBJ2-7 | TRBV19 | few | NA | CASSMAQNSYEQYF | TGTGCCAGTAGTATGGCACAGAATTCCTACGAGCAGTACTTC
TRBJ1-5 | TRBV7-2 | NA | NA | CASSRGISNQPQHF | TGTGCCAGCAGCCGGGGTATCAGCAATCAGCCCCAGCATTTT
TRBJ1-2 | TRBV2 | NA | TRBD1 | CASSQTGGQSYTF | TGTGCCAGCAGCCAGACAGGGGGCCAAAGCTACACCTTC
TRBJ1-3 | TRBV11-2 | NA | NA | CASSLSGASGNTIYF | TGTGCCAGCAGCTTAAGCGGGGCCTCTGGAAACACCATATATTTT
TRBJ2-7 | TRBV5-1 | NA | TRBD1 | CASSLAGTGVVGEQYF | TGCGCCAGCAGCTTGGCCGGGACAGGGGTGGTTGGCGAGCAGTACTTC
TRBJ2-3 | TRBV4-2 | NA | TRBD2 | CASSQPGTSGGDTQYF | TGTGCCAGCAGCCAACCCGGGACTAGCGGTGGGGATACGCAGTATTTT
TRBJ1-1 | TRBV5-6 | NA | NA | CASSLGGRGKAFF | TGTGCCAGCAGCTTGGGTGGGAGGGGAAAAGCTTTCTTT
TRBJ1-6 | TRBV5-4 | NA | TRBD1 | CASSGRTGKNSPLHF | TGTGCCAGCAGCGGAAGGACAGGGAAAAATTCACCCCTCCACTTT
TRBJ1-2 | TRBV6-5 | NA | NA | CASSPGHSFGFAF | TGTGCCAGCAGTCCAGGACACAGCTTCGGTTTCGCCTTC
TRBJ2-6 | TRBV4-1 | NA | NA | CASSPTRLSGANVLTF | TGCGCCAGCAGCCCCACGAGACTCTCTGGGGCCAACGTCCTGACTTTC
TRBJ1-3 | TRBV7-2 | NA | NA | CASSLARPVWGNTIYF | TGTGCCAGCAGCTTAGCGCGTCCGGTCTGGGGAAACACCATATATTTT
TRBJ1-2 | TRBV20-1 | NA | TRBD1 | CSGTGDGYTF | TGCAGTGGGACAGGGGATGGCTACACCTTC
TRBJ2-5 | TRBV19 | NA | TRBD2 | CASSNYLSGRRETQYF | TGTGCCAGTAGTAACTACCTAAGCGGGAGAAGAGAGACCCAGTACTTC